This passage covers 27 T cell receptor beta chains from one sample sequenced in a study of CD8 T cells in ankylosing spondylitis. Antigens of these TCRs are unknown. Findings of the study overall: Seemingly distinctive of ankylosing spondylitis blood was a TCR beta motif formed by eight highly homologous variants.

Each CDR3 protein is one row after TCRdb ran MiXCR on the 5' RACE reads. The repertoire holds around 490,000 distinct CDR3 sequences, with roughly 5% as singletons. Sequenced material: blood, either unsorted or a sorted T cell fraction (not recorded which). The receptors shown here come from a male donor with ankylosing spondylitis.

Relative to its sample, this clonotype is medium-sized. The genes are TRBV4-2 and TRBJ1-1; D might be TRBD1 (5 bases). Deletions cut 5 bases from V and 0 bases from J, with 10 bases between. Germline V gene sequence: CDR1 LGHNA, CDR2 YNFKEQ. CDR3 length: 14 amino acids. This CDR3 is CASSWGSVNTEAFF. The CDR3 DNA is TGTGCCAGCAGCTGGGGCAGTGTGAACACTGAAGCTTTCTTT.

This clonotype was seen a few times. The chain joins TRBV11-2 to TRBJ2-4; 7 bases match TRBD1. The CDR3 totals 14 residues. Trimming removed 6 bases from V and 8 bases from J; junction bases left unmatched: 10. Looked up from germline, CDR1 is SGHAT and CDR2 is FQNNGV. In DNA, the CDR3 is TGTGCCAGCAGTTTTAGAAGGGGGCGCGACATTCAGTACTTC. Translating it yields CASSFRRGRDIQYF.

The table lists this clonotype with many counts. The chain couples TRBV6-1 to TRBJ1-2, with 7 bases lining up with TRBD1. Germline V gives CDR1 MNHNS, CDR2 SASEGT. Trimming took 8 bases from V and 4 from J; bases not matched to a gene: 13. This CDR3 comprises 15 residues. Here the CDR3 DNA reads TGTGCCAGCGGGGCGCAGGGGGGTAGATCCTATGGCTACACCTTC. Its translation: CASGAQGGRSYGYTF.

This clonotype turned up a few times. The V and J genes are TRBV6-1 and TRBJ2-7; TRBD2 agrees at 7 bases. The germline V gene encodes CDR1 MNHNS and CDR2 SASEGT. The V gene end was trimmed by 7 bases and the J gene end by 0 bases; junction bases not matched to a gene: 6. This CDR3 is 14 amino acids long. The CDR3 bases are TGTGCCAGCACTCCTAGCGGAAGCTCCTACGAGCAGTACTTC. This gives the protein CASTPSGSSYEQYF.

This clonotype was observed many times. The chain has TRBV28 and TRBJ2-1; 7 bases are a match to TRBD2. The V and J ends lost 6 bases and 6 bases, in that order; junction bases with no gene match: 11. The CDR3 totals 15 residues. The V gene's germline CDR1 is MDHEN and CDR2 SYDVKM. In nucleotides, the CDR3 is TGTGCCAGCAGCATATTAGCGGGTATTGGCAATGAGCAGTTCTTC. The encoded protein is CASSILAGIGNEQFF.

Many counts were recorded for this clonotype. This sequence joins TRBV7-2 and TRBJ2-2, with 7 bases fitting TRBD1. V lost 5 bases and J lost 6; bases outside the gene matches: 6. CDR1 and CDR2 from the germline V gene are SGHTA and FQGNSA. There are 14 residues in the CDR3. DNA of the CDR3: TGTGCCAGCAGCATAGACAGGGATTCCGGGGAGCTGTTTTTT. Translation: CASSIDRDSGELFF.

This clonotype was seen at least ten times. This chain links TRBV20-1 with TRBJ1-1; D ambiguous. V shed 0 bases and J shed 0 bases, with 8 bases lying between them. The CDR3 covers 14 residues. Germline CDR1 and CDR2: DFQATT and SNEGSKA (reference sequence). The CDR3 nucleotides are TGCAGTGCTAGAGATCCAAGAGTGAACACTGAAGCTTTCTTT. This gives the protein CSARDPRVNTEAFF.

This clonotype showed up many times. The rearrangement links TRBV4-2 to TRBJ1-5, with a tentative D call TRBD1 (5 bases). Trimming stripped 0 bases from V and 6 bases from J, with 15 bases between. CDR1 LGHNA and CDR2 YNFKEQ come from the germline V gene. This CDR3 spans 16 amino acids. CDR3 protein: CASSQDRVRGGQPQHF. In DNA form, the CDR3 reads TGTGCCAGCAGCCAAGATAGGGTTCGGGGGGGTCAGCCCCAGCATTTT.

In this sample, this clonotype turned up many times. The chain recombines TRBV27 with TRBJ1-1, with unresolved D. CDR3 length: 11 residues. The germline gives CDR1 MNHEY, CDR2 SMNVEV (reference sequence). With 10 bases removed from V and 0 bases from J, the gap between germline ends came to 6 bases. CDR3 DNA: TGTGCCAATAACATGAACACTGAAGCTTTCTTT. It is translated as CANNMNTEAFF.

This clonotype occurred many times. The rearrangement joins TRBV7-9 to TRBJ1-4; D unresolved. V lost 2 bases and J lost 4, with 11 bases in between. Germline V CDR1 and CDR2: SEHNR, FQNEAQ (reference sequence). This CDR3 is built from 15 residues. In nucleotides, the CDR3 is TGTGCCAGCAGCTTAATGGGCTCCCATAATGAAAAACTGTTTTTT. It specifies CASSLMGSHNEKLFF.

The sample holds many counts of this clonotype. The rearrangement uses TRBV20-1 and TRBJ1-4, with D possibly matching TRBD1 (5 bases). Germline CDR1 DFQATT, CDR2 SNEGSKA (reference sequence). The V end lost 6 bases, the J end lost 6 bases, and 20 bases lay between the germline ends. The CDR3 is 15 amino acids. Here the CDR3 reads CSAGGAAPWDEKLFF. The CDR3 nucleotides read TGCAGTGCCGGTGGGGCGGCACCCTGGGATGAAAAACTGTTTTTT.

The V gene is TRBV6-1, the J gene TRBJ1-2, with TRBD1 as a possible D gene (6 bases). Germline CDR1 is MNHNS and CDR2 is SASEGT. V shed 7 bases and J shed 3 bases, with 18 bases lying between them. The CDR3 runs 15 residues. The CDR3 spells CASIRRDMSHYGYTF. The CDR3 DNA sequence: TGTGCCAGCATTCGCCGGGACATGAGTCACTATGGCTACACCTTC.

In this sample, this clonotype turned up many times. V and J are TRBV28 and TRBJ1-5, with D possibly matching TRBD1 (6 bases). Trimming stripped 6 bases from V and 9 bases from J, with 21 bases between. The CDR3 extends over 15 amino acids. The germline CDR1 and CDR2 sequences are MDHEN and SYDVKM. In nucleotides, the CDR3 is TGTGCCAGCAGCATCGGGGACAACGTCGGACGGCCCCAGCATTTT. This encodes CASSIGDNVGRPQHF.

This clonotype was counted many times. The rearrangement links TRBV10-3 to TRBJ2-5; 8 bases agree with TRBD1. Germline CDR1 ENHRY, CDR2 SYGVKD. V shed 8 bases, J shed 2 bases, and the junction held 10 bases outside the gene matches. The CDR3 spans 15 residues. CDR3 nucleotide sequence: TGTGCCATCGGCGGGACAGGCTGGGCACAAGAGACCCAGTACTTC. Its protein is CAIGGTGWAQETQYF.

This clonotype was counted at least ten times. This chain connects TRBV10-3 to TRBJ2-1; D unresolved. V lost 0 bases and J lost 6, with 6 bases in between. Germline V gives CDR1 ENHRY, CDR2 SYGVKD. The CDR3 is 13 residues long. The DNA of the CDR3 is TGTGCCATCAGTGAGTCGGTGGGCAATGAGCAGTTCTTC. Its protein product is CAISESVGNEQFF.

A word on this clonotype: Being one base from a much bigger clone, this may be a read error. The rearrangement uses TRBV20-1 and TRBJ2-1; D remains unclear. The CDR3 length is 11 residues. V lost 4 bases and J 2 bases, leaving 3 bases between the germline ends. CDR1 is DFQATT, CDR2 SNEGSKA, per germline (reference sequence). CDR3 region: CSAIAYNEQFF. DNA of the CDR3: TGCAGTGCTATCGCCTACAATGAGCAGTTCTTC.

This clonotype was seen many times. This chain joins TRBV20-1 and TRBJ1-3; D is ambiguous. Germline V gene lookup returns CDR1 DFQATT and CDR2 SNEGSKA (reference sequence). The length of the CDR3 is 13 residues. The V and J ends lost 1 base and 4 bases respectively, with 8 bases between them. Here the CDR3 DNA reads TGCAGTGCTAGAGGGGGTCGGGGAAACACCATATATTTT. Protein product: CSARGGRGNTIYF.

CDR3 protein: CASSLRLQVPLGAFF. CDR3 coding DNA: TGTGCCAGCAGCTTACGACTACAGGTCCCTTTGGGGGCTTTCTTT. V and J are TRBV5-5 and TRBJ1-1; tentatively, D is TRBD1 (5 bases). Germline V gene sequence: CDR1 SGHKS, CDR2 YYEKEE (reference sequence). The CDR3 contains 15 residues. The ends were cut back, 2 bases at V and 11 bases at J, with 22 bases in the middle. Full variable domain (outside the CDR3, taken from reference TRBV5-5 and TRBJ1-1): DAGVTQSPTHLIKTRGQQVTLRCSPISGHKSVSWYQQVLGQGPQFIFQYYEKEERGRGNFPDRFSARQFPNYSSELNVNALLLGDSALYLCASSLRLQVPLGAFFGQGTRLTVV.

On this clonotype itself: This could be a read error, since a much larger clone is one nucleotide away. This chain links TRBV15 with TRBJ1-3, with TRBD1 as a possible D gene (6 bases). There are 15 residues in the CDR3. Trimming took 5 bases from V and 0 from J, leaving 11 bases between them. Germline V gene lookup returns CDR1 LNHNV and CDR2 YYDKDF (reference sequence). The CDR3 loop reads CATSGLTGSGNTIYF. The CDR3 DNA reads TGTGCCACCAGCGGGTTGACAGGCTCTGGAAACACCATATATTTT.

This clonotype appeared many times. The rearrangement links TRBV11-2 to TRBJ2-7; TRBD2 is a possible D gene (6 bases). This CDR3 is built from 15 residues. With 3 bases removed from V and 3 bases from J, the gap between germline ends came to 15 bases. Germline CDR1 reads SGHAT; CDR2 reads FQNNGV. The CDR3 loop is CASSFVTGTGYEQYF. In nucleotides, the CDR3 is TGTGCCAGCAGCTTCGTTACCGGGACTGGCTACGAGCAGTACTTC.

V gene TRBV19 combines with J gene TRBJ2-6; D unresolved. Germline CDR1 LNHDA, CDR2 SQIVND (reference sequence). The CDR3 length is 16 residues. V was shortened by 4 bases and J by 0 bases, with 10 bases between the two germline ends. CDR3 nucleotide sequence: TGTGCCAGTAGTACCTTCCCAGCCTCTGGGGCCAACGTCCTGACTTTC. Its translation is CASSTFPASGANVLTF.

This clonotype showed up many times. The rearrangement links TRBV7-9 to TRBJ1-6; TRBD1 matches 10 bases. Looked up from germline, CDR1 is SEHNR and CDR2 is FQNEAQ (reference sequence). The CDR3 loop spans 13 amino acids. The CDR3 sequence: CAWDRGSNSPLHF. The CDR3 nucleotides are TGTGCTTGGGACAGGGGAAGTAATTCACCCCTCCACTTT.

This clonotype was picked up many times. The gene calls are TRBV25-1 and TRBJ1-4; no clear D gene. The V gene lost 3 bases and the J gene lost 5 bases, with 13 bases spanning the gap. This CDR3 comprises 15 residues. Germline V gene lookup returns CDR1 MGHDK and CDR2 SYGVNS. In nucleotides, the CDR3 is TGTGCCAGCAGTGACGCTCAACGGACCAATGAAAAACTGTTTTTT. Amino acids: CASSDAQRTNEKLFF.

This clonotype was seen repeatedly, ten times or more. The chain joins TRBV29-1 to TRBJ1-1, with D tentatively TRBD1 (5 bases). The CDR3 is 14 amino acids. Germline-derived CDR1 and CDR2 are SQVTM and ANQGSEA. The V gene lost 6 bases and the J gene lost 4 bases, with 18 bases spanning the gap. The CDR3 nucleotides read TGCAGCGTGGAGGGTCGACAGCGGGTCACTGAAGCTTTCTTT. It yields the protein CSVEGRQRVTEAFF. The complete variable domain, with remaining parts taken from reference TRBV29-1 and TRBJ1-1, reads SAVISQKPSRDICQRGTSLTIQCQVDSQVTMMFWYRQQPGQSLTLIATANQGSEATYESGFVIDKFPISRPNLTFSTLTVSNMSPEDSSIYLCSVEGRQRVTEAFFGQGTRLTVV.

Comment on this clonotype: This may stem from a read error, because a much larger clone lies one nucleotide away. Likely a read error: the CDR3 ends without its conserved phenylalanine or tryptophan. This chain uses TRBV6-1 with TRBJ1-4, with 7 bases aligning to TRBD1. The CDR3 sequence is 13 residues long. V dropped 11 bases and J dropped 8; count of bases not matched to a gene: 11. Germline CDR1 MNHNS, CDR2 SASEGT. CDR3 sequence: CAGLDRVTEKLFL. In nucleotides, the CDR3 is TGTGCCGGCCTTGACAGGGTAACGGAAAAACTGTTTCTT.

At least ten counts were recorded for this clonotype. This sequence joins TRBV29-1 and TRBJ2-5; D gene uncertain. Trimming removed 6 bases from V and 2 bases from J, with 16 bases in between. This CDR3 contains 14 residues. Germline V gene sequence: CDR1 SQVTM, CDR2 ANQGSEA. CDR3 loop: CSVEAPQDQETQYF. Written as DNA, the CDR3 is TGCAGCGTCGAGGCCCCCCAGGATCAAGAGACCCAGTACTTC.

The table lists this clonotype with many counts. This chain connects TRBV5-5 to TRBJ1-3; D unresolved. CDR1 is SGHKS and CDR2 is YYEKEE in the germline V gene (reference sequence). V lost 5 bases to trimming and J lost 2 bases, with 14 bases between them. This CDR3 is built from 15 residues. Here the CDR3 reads CASSSRPLAGNTIYF. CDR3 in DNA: TGTGCCAGCAGTTCACGCCCCCTTGCTGGAAACACCATATATTTT.